This T cell receptor beta chain stems from a study of blood T cells in healthy people across ages. Study results and caveats: Per million T cells, TCR beta diversity dropped roughly linearly as age increased.

With V trimmed by 0 bases and J by 7 bases, 3 bases remained unmatched. The germline V gene encodes CDR1 DFQATT and CDR2 SNEGSKA (reference sequence). The CDR3 totals 13 residues. A second roughly 7 to 12 cycle PCR used barcoded and J-beta primers. TCRdb independently ran MiXCR on the 5' RACE reads; one entry per CDR3 protein. The sample yields nearly 1 million distinct CDR3 sequences, roughly 47% seen once. With respect to this clonotype: Its specificity is not known.

Material: blood. This chain connects TRBV20-1 to TRBJ1-2; TRBD1 agrees at 9 bases. The sequence was collected from a woman aged 55-70 years in good health. The CDR3 DNA follows: TGCAGTGCTAGAGATGGGACAGGGTTTGGCTACACCTTC. Amino acids: CSARDGTGFGYTF.